This entry lists 21 T cell receptor beta chains sequenced from one sample in a study of T cells in Graves' hyperthyroidism and ophthalmopathy (dated by TCRdb to the late 2010s). Libraries came from multiplex PCR. This sample was sequenced with an Illumina HiSeq 2000. The TCR beta CDR3 regions were amplified from RNA transcripts. The first round of RT-PCR for the TCR CDR3 was performed with the HTBI primer set and the Qiagen OneStep RT-PCR kit. In-frame beta chains were kept once TCRdb had trimmed the public reads at Q25 with fastp and called clones with MiXCR. Each entry merges the rows of one CDR3 protein and shows their most common DNA and genes. This sample comprises around 300,000 distinct CDR3 sequences, about an eighth of them detected only once. Of the sample, roughly 8% falls within the top ten clones. Input material: blood. The receptors stem from a woman in her 30s with Graves' hyperthyroidism that later progressed to Graves' ophthalmopathy.

In its sample, this clonotype was seen a few times. V gene TRBV5-8 combines with J gene TRBJ2-1; D not certain. Germline V gene data show CDR1 as SGHTS and CDR2 as YDEGEE. The length of the CDR3 is 15 residues. Trimming cost V 4 bases and J 0 bases, with 11 bases left between them. This chain's CDR3 is CASSPFGDSYNEQFF. In DNA, the CDR3 is TGTGCCAGCAGCCCCTTTGGAGACTCCTACAATGAGCAGTTCTTC.

This clonotype was recorded many times. This CDR3 reads CASSAIERRKSYNEQFF. CDR3 nucleotide sequence: TGTGCCAGCAGCGCGATAGAAAGGAGAAAATCCTACAATGAGCAGTTCTTC. This chain uses TRBV11-2 with TRBJ2-1; D is uncertain. The CDR3 totals 17 residues. Germline assignment: CDR1 SGHAT and CDR2 FQNNGV. The V and J ends lost 5 bases and 1 base respectively, with 18 bases between them. The full variable domain, with the rest looked up from reference TRBV11-2 and TRBJ2-1, is EAGVAQSPRYKIIEKRQSVAFWCNPISGHATLYWYQQILGQGPKLLIQFQNNGVVDDSQLPKDRFSAERLKGVDSTLKIQPAKLEDSAVYLCASSAIERRKSYNEQFFGPGTRLTVL.

This clonotype was counted only a few times. This sequence joins TRBV10-3 and TRBJ2-7; D is perhaps TRBD2 (6 bases). Germline lookup yields CDR1 ENHRY and CDR2 SYGVKD. This CDR3 has 15 amino acids. V was cut by 4 bases and J by 2 bases, with 15 bases left in between. CDR3 sequence (DNA): TGTGCCATCAGTGGCGCCAGCGGGCCTACCTACGAGCAGTACTTC. Amino acids: CAISGASGPTYEQYF.

This clonotype was observed many times. The chain recombines TRBV27 with TRBJ2-1; no clear D gene. Germline assignment: CDR1 MNHEY and CDR2 SMNVEV (reference sequence). The CDR3 consists of 17 residues. V lost 5 bases to trimming and J lost 0 bases, with 17 bases between them. CDR3 in DNA: TGTGCCAGCAGTCACACGTTGGGTCGGAGCTCCTACAATGAGCAGTTCTTC. This gives the protein CASSHTLGRSSYNEQFF.

Notes on this clonotype: This may arise from a read error, as a much more abundant clone is one base away. V usage is TRBV3-1 and J usage is TRBJ2-7, with D unclear. Germline CDR1 LGHDT, CDR2 YNNKEL (reference sequence). The CDR3 is 14 amino acids. In nucleotides, the CDR3 is TGTGCCAGCGGCCAAGGATTGGGTGACTACGAGCAGTACTTC. Residues: CASGQGLGDYEQYF.

In this sample, this clonotype turned up a few times. V is TRBV7-8 and J is TRBJ2-5; D is possibly TRBD1 or TRBD2 (6 bases each). V lost 6 bases, J lost 1 base, and 21 bases lay in between. From germline, CDR1 is SGHVS and CDR2 FQNEAQ. The CDR3 covers 17 residues. CDR3 DNA: TGTGCCAGCAGGGGGGCCCGGCGGGGCCGACTCCAAGAGACCCAGTACTTC. This encodes CASRGARRGRLQETQYF.

This clonotype was found many times. V is TRBV29-1 and J is TRBJ2-7; tentatively, D is TRBD1 or TRBD2 (5 bases each). This CDR3 spans 13 amino acids. V lost 6 bases, J lost 0 bases, and 12 bases lay in between. Looked up from germline, CDR1 is SQVTM and CDR2 is ANQGSEA. CDR3 loop: CSVLRGLSYEQYF. CDR3 bases: TGCAGCGTCCTTCGGGGCCTCTCCTACGAGCAGTACTTC.

The chain combines TRBV14 with TRBJ2-3, with 9 bases matching TRBD2. The CDR3 spans 19 residues. Trimming removed 0 bases from V and 4 bases from J; junction bases left unmatched: 14. CDR1 and CDR2 from the germline V gene are SGHDN and FVKESK. CDR3 nucleotides: TGTGCCAGCAGCCAAGATTTCCCCCCTAGCGGGAAATTGTCAGATACGCAGTATTTT. Protein product: CASSQDFPPSGKLSDTQYF.

This clonotype was observed a handful of times. This chain links TRBV25-1 with TRBJ2-6; no clear D. CDR1 MGHDK and CDR2 SYGVNS come from the germline V gene. CDR3 length: 17 amino acids. Trimming shortened V by 6 bases and J by 1 base, and 16 bases separated the two germline ends. The CDR3 spells CASSLQLRLSGANVLTF. CDR3 bases: TGTGCCAGCAGCCTTCAGCTAAGATTATCTGGGGCCAACGTCCTGACTTTC.

The chain is built from TRBV11-2 and TRBJ1-6; 7 bases line up with TRBD1. Germline CDR1 reads SGHAT; CDR2 reads FQNNGV. V lost 3 bases and J lost 8; bases outside the gene matches: 7. The CDR3 length is 15 residues. Written as DNA, the CDR3 is TGTGCCAGCAGCTTCCCGACAGGGAATGATTCACCCCTCCACTTT. It is translated as CASSFPTGNDSPLHF.

This clonotype was picked up one time. The chain combines TRBV29-1 with TRBJ1-3, with D perhaps matching TRBD1 (6 bases). The CDR3 has 17 amino acids. In germline, CDR1 is SQVTM, CDR2 ANQGSEA. Trimming cost V 8 bases and J 3 bases, with 26 bases left between them. The CDR3 protein is CSSTGGRCLVSGNTIYF. CDR3 coding DNA: TGCAGCTCGACGGGGGGGCGCTGTTTGGTCAGTGGAAACACCATATATTTT.

To note about this clonotype: Being one base from a much bigger clone, this may be a read error. The V gene is TRBV6-1, the J gene TRBJ1-1; D is ambiguous. V was trimmed by 8 bases and J by 6 bases, leaving 19 bases between them. The CDR3 runs to 14 residues. Germline CDR1 and CDR2: MNHNS and SASEGT. DNA of the CDR3: TGTGCCAGCCATCCCACTATCATGATCCCTGAAGCTTTCTTT. This sequence encodes CASHPTIMIPEAFF.

This clonotype was seen many times. The chain links TRBV11-2 to TRBJ2-7; TRBD2 aligns across 13 bases. Trimming cost V 5 bases and J 4 bases; bases outside gene matches: 5. The CDR3 runs 15 residues. Germline CDR1 SGHAT, CDR2 FQNNGV. For the CDR3, the DNA is TGTGCCAGCAGCACGGGACTAGCGGGAAGGTACGAGCAGTACTTC. Translated: CASSTGLAGRYEQYF.

At least ten counts were recorded for this clonotype. The chain employs TRBV28 and TRBJ2-2; unclear D gene. Germline loops: CDR1 MDHEN, CDR2 SYDVKM. The length of the CDR3 is 12 residues. V lost 3 bases to trimming and J lost 6 bases, with 5 bases between them. The CDR3 nucleotides are TGTGCCAGCAGTTTGAAGCCCGGGGAGCTGTTTTTT. It is translated as CASSLKPGELFF.

This clonotype appeared a few times. The chain is built from TRBV3-1 and TRBJ2-2, with D possibly being TRBD2 (5 bases). The V end lost 4 bases, the J end lost 4 bases, and 10 bases lay between the germline ends. From germline, CDR1 is LGHDT and CDR2 YNNKEL (reference sequence). CDR3 length: 14 amino acids. Here the CDR3 reads CASSPPRGTGELFF. In DNA form, the CDR3 reads TGTGCCAGCAGCCCCCCTCGGGGCACCGGGGAGCTGTTTTTT.

In this sample, this clonotype turned up many times. DNA of the CDR3: TGTGCCAGCAGCCAAGATGTGGTAGCGGGAGAAGAGACCCAGTACTTC. Amino acid sequence: CASSQDVVAGEETQYF. The rearrangement links TRBV3-1 to TRBJ2-5, with 9 bases aligning to TRBD2. This CDR3 is 16 amino acids long. J was trimmed by 3 bases and V by 0 bases; bases with no gene match: 5. Germline-derived CDR1 and CDR2 are LGHDT and YNNKEL (reference sequence).

This clonotype was counted at least ten times. This chain uses TRBV24-1 with TRBJ1-2, with D hard to call. Germline CDR1 is KGHDR and CDR2 is SFDVKD. The V and J ends lost 0 bases and 1 base respectively, with 5 bases between them. The CDR3 runs to 14 residues. This chain's CDR3 is CATSDLESNYGYTF. The CDR3 bases are TGTGCCACCAGTGATTTGGAGAGTAACTATGGCTACACCTTC.

The chain couples TRBV19 to TRBJ2-3, with 10 bases identical to TRBD2. The CDR3 covers 14 residues. Losses at the gene ends were 8 bases for V and 6 bases for J; bases not matched to a gene: 8. Germline V gene lookup returns CDR1 LNHDA and CDR2 SQIVND (reference sequence). The DNA of the CDR3 is TGTGCCAGTCAACGGACTAGCGGTTTTGATACGCAGTATTTT. This encodes CASQRTSGFDTQYF.

As for this clonotype: Given a much more abundant clone one base away, this may be a read error. This chain connects TRBV30 to TRBJ2-1; perhaps TRBD2 as D (5 bases). V was trimmed by 5 bases and J by 2 bases, leaving 7 bases between them. The CDR3 extends over 12 amino acids. Germline V gene lookup returns CDR1 GTSNPN and CDR2 SVGIG (reference sequence). CDR3 nucleotides: TGTGCCTGGGAGACTACCTACAATGAGCAGTTCTTC. This encodes CAWETTYNEQFF.

At least ten counts were recorded for this clonotype. J is TRBJ2-1 and V is TRBV7-3, with D possibly called TRBD1 or TRBD2 (6 bases each). V was pared by 5 bases and J by 6 bases, with 14 bases between. CDR1 SGHTA and CDR2 FQGTGA come from the germline V gene. The CDR3 is 14 amino acids. The CDR3, as DNA: TGTGCCAGCAGCCCACGGGGGCTAACCAATGAGCAGTTCTTC. Translation: CASSPRGLTNEQFF.

This clonotype was detected ten times or more. The CDR3 nucleotides are TGTGCCAGCAGCAATCGGGGCCTCGGGGAGCAGTTCTTC. Amino acids: CASSNRGLGEQFF. This chain connects TRBV7-6 to TRBJ2-1; the D gene could be TRBD1 or TRBD2 (5 bases each). Germline V gene lookup returns CDR1 SGHVS and CDR2 FNYEAQ. The V end lost 5 bases, the J end lost 10 bases, and 15 bases lay between the germline ends. This CDR3 has 13 amino acids.